This TCR beta chain was profiled in a study of identical twins. TCRdb reprocessed the 5' RACE reads with MiXCR, giving one entry per CDR3 protein. The data hold about 520,000 distinct CDR3 sequences, with roughly 21% observed a single time. Each donor was a healthy Caucasian. Germline V CDR1 and CDR2: SGHTA, FQGNSA. With 3 bases clipped from V and 3 bases from J, the junction kept 8 bases outside the gene matches. The CDR3 sequence is 15 residues long. A few counts support this clonotype. These data were also filed under a second study, of T cells expressing NK-cell markers. From that study: HCMV seropositivity marked seven of the eight sequenced donors; one was seronegative. T cells sorted in several experiments were restricted to alpha-beta TCR T cells by an anti-gamma-delta TCR antibody.

Sequencing input: CD4+ T cells sorted from blood. The sequence came from a woman aged 18 to 35 in good health. J is TRBJ2-7 and V is TRBV7-2; 7 bases line up with TRBD1. CDR3 loop: CASSFSWDSLYEQYF. In DNA form, the CDR3 reads TGTGCCAGCAGCTTCTCCTGGGACAGTCTCTACGAGCAGTACTTC.